These 7 T cell receptor beta chains came from one sample sequenced in a study of graft-versus-host responses after intestinal transplantation. These receptors are not linked to any known antigen. Using immunoSEQ multiplex PCR, the repertoire was profiled, and TCRdb retains in-frame clones only, with some absent. The profile shows more than 100,000 clones, roughly 95% of them singletons. This specimen consisted of unstimulated CD8+ T cells sorted from spleen or lymph node cells, obtained before intestinal transplant. Every receptor here comes from a human donor who received an intestinal transplant.

This clone has only one observation. The chain has TRBV28 and TRBJ2-7; TRBD1 matches 12 bases. Trimming removed 6 bases from V and 5 bases from J; junction bases left unmatched: 8. Germline CDR1 MDHEN, CDR2 SYDVKM. CDR3 length: 15 residues. CDR3 region: CASRTGTGGLNEQYF. DNA for the CDR3: TGTGCCAGCAGAACCGGGACAGGGGGCTTGAACGAGCAGTACTTC.

The count of this clone is one. The V gene is TRBV6-4, the J gene TRBJ2-3, with a tentative D call TRBD1 (6 bases). This CDR3 contains 14 residues. Per germline, CDR1 MRHNA and CDR2 SNTAGT. V lost 6 bases and J lost 1, with 11 bases in between. CDR3 bases: TGTGCCAGCAGCAACAGGGAAGGCACAGATACGCAGTATTTT. This sequence encodes CASSNREGTDTQYF.

In DNA form, the CDR3 reads TGTGCCAGCAGTGACATAGGTTACGGGCAGCCCCAGCATTTT. As protein: CASSDIGYGQPQHF. The chain is built from TRBV2 and TRBJ1-5; D is ambiguous. V lost 3 bases and J lost 7, with 13 bases in between. There are 14 residues in the CDR3. Germline V gene lookup returns CDR1 SNHLY and CDR2 FYNNEI.

The chain couples TRBV10-2 to TRBJ2-5; no definite D call. The CDR3 contains 14 residues. CDR1 and CDR2 from the germline V gene are WSHSY and SAAADI. V lost 6 bases and J lost 0, with 11 bases in between. CDR3 nucleotide sequence: TGCGCCAGCAGCTCGGACGTGTACCAAGAGACCCAGTACTTC. Its translation is CASSSDVYQETQYF.

V gene TRBV11-2 combines with J gene TRBJ2-2; D is tentatively TRBD1 or TRBD2 (5 bases each). Germline V gene sequence: CDR1 SGHAT, CDR2 FQNNGV. V was clipped by 0 bases and J by 4 bases, with 21 bases between them. There are 19 residues in the CDR3. The CDR3 region is CASSLDGDVRFSFTGELFF. The CDR3 DNA reads as TGTGCCAGCAGCTTAGATGGGGACGTCCGGTTCAGTTTCACCGGGGAGCTGTTTTTT.

The chain carries TRBV11-2 and TRBJ2-7; weak D call: TRBD1 (5 bases). This CDR3 is built from 15 residues. Trimming removed 1 base at V and 0 bases at J, with 10 bases between. The germline CDR1 and CDR2 sequences are SGHAT and FQNNGV. The CDR3 reads CASSLGGRISYEQYF. DNA of the CDR3: TGTGCCAGCAGCTTAGGGGGCCGGATCTCCTACGAGCAGTACTTC.

CDR3 DNA sequence: TGCGCCAGCAGCCAAGATAGCGGGGGATCCTACGAGCAGTACTTC. Its translation is CASSQDSGGSYEQYF. V gene TRBV4-3 combines with J gene TRBJ2-7; TRBD2 matches at 9 bases. There are 15 residues in the CDR3. CDR1 LGHNA and CDR2 YSLEER come from the germline V gene. The junction had 1 base not matched to a gene; V was cut back by 0 bases and J by 1 base.